The source of this T cell receptor (beta chain) is a study of blood T cell repertoires in COVID-19. The protocol was immunoSEQ multiplex PCR, while the TCRdb copy is restricted to in-frame clones and leaves out a portion. The sample gives roughly 220,000 clones, just over 85% of which show up once; about 15% is in the top ten. CDR1 is SGHVS and CDR2 is FNYEAQ in the germline V gene. The CDR3 contains 13 residues. Between the trimmed V and J ends, which lost 3 bases and 7 bases, there was a span of 9 bases. The chain employs TRBV7-6 and TRBJ2-2; a possible D gene is TRBD2 (5 bases). This clonotype was sampled from a woman aged 45-65 years with acute COVID-19. Specimen: PBMCs or T cells enriched from blood (not recorded which). The CDR3 bases are TGTGCCAGCAGCTTGCTACTAGGCGGGGAGCTGTTTTTT. Translated: CASSLLLGGELFF.